Included here is one T cell receptor beta chain sequence, with context. The data belong to a study of blood T cell repertoires in COVID-19. Overall study: In each case, the material was cDNA or gDNA derived from T cells, B-cell-depleted T cells, or PBMCs.

The CDR3 sequence is 16 residues long. In germline, CDR1 is SGHNT, CDR2 YYREEE (reference sequence). V dropped 4 bases and J dropped 4 bases, with 20 bases sitting between them. TCRdb's copy holds only in-frame clones and misses some; the assay was immunoSEQ multiplex PCR. Here the sample spans around 140,000 clones, around nine tenths being singletons. The sequenced sample consisted of peripheral blood. J is TRBJ1-1 and V is TRBV5-4; D ambiguous. The TCR sequence derives from a man aged 60 to 75 with COVID-19, enrolled during active disease. CDR3 protein: CASSAKASGMGTEAFF. The CDR3 DNA reads TGTGCCAGCAGCGCGAAAGCCTCGGGTATGGGCACTGAAGCTTTCTTT.